This T cell receptor (beta chain) derives from a study of early T cells in non-severe SARS-CoV-2 infection. Study at large: The authors sequenced bulk RNA from unsorted whole blood, leaving chains unpaired. Study results and caveats: VDJdb-based annotation leaned toward anti-spike CD8 responses and missed private and CD4 specificities.

Individual cDNA molecules were tagged with unique molecular identifiers. TCRdb reprocessed the 5' RACE reads with MiXCR, giving one entry per CDR3 protein. The sample lists tens of thousands of distinct CDR3 sequences, under 9.5% occurring once. In its sample, this clonotype was seen many times. Its target is unknown. CDR1 and CDR2 from the germline V gene are ENHRY and SYGVKD. The CDR3 is 13 amino acids. Trimming cost V 7 bases and J 11 bases, with 15 bases left between them. This sequence originates from an adult who was a healthcare worker with PCR-confirmed SARS-CoV-2 infection or an uninfected control (not recorded which). V usage is TRBV10-3 and J usage is TRBJ1-6; D remains ambiguous. The sample was whole blood. The CDR3 is CAITGGRYTPLHF. CDR3 sequence (DNA): TGTGCCATCACTGGCGGGAGATACACACCCCTCCACTTT.